The rows below give T cell receptor beta chains drawn from one sample of a study of blood T cell repertoires in COVID-19. Profiling relied on immunoSEQ multiplex PCR, and the TCRdb table lists in-frame clones only, not all of them. The sample records roughly 200,000 clones, around 95% being singletons. Sequencing used peripheral blood. Receptors were obtained from a man aged 25 to 45 with COVID-19, enrolled during active disease. The CDR3 runs from the conserved cysteine through the conserved F or W. The D gene is left open where the match is weak. Clone size appears in some rows only: once, few, many, or a class for an expanded clone.

>TRBJ2-7|TRBD1|TRBV9|.
TGTGCCAGCAGCGCAGGGGGCCGTAGCTACGAGCAGTACTTC
CASSAGGRSYEQYF
>TRBJ1-1|.|TRBV5-1|.
TGCGCCAGCACCCCACCCGCCGGGGGGACTGAAGCTTTCTTT
CASTPPAGGTEAFF
>TRBJ2-2|.|TRBV6-6|.
TGTGCCAGCAGTTCCGGGACGAACACCGGGGAGCTGTTTTTT
CASSSGTNTGELFF
>TRBJ2-2|.|TRBV27|.
TGTGCCACCGCGTTTCGTGGCGGGGAGCTGTTTTTT
CATAFRGGELFF
>TRBJ1-3|.|TRBV25-1|.
TGTGCCAGCAGTGTGACCTACGGGGGTCCAGCCGGAAACACCATATATTTT
CASSVTYGGPAGNTIYF
>TRBJ2-3|TRBD1|TRBV5-1|.
TGCGCCAGCAGCTCCGGGACAGACGCTAGCACAGATACGCAGTATTTT
CASSSGTDASTDTQYF
>TRBJ2-5|TRBD2|TRBV5-4|.
TGTGCCAGCAGCTTGGGACTAGCGGGGGTGGAGACCCAGTACTTC
CASSLGLAGVETQYF
>TRBJ2-7|TRBD1|TRBV19|.
TGTGCCAGTAGTTCTACAGGGGGTAGATACTACGAGCAGTACTTC
CASSSTGGRYYEQYF
>TRBJ2-2|.|TRBV27|.
TGTGCCAGCAGTTTATCCCCCTGGAACACCGGGGAGCTGTTTTTT
CASSLSPWNTGELFF
>TRBJ2-3|.|TRBV7-2|.
TGTGCCAGCAGCCCTGGGGGGGGGCCTACGCAGTATTTT
CASSPGGGPTQYF
>TRBJ1-4|.|TRBV2|once
TGTGCCAGCAGAACAGATTCTAATGAAAAACTGTTTTTT
CASRTDSNEKLFF
>TRBJ1-3|.|TRBV4-2|.
TGTGCCAGCAGCCAAGATGCGACTTACGGAAACACCATATATTTT
CASSQDATYGNTIYF
>TRBJ1-2|.|TRBV3-1/TRBV3-2|.
TGTGCCAGCAGCCAAGATCTTGTGCAGAATGGCTACACCTTC
CASSQDLVQNGYTF
>TRBJ2-2|.|TRBV27|.
TGTGCCAGCAGTTATGTCCTGGGCGACGGGGAGCTGTTTTTT
CASSYVLGDGELFF
>TRBJ2-1|.|TRBV19|.
TGTGCCAGTAGTATGGACTATTACAATGAGCAGTTCTTC
CASSMDYYNEQFF
>TRBJ1-2|.|TRBV4-1|.
TGCGCCAGCAGCCTCAGTTCCCGGGGGATAGACTATGGCTACACCTTC
CASSLSSRGIDYGYTF
>TRBJ2-6|.|TRBV7-3|.
TGTGCCAGCAGCCATGGGGCAGGGGCGTCCTCTGGGGCCAACGTCCTGACTTTC
CASSHGAGASSGANVLTF
>TRBJ2-5|.|TRBV5-4|.
TGTGCCAGCAGCCCGGTGGGGCGGTACCAAGAGACCCAGTACTTC
CASSPVGRYQETQYF
>TRBJ2-3|.|TRBV28|.
TGTGCCAGCGTCCCGGACAGAAGCACAGATACGCAGTATTTT
CASVPDRSTDTQYF
>TRBJ2-1|TRBD1|TRBV6-4|.
TGTGCCAGCAGGAAGGGACAGGGGGACGATGAGCAGTTCTTC
CASRKGQGDDEQFF
>TRBJ2-5|.|TRBV5-5|.
TGTGCCAGCAGCCGCGGGGCCCAAGAGACCCAGTACTTC
CASSRGAQETQYF
>TRBJ1-2|TRBD1|TRBV10-3|.
TGTGCCATCAGTGGACAGGGTTCTAACTATGGCTACACCTTC
CAISGQGSNYGYTF